This TCR beta chain was observed in a study of blood T cell repertoires in COVID-19. Only in-frame clones appear in the TCRdb table, and some are missing; sequencing was by immunoSEQ multiplex PCR. Of about 430,000 clones in the sample, about 88% are singletons; the top ten hold approximately 1.3%. The CDR3 runs 12 residues. Deletions cut 7 bases from V and 6 bases from J, with 10 bases between. The V gene's germline CDR1 is ENHRY and CDR2 SYGVKD. The V and J genes are TRBV10-3 and TRBJ2-1; possibly TRBD1 for D (6 bases). This TCR came from a woman younger than 30 who had been exposed to COVID-19. What was sequenced was PBMCs or T cells enriched from blood (not recorded which). CDR3 amino acids: CAITDRSNEQFF. The CDR3 coding sequence is TGTGCCATCACTGACAGGTCCAATGAGCAGTTCTTC.